There are a few counts of the clone carrying this T cell receptor beta chain. The Seattle site enrolled patients during active infection and followed them longitudinally. This record comes from a study of blood T cell repertoires in COVID-19. Study processing details: Researchers report that nucleated cell counts were estimated from reference gene primer amplification. TCRdb's table, derived via immunoSEQ multiplex PCR, lists solely in-frame clones and lacks some. V and J calls and clone size are copied from that table; D and trimming were computed from the DNA. The sample has nearly 70,000 clones; around nine tenths are singletons. The CDR3 contains 14 residues. Trimming took 7 bases from V and 0 from J; bases not matched to a gene: 6. Germline V gene sequence: CDR1 MNHEY, CDR2 SMNVEV (reference sequence).

This receptor was identified in a woman in her forties or fifties with COVID-19, enrolled during active disease. Sequenced: peripheral blood. The V call is TRBV27, the J call TRBJ2-7; 7 nucleotides line up with TRBD2. The CDR3 bases are TGTGCCAGCACTACCCCGGGGGGCTCCTACGAGCAGTACTTC. This encodes CASTTPGGSYEQYF.